This T cell receptor beta chain emerged from a study of T cell repertoires in cytomegalovirus infection. Study summary: It was the public TCR beta signatures that indicated both CMV infection and matching HLA type. Overall study findings and caveats: HLA-C-restricted TCR beta clonotypes specific for CMV led the ex vivo response. Cumulative public TCR beta family frequency identified carriers of CMV plus the relevant HLA.

The J segment lost 2 bases and the V segment lost 1 base, leaving 2 bases of the junction unmatched. The CDR3 sequence is 14 residues long. Germline-derived CDR1 and CDR2 are DFQATT and SNEGSKA (reference sequence). MiXCR, run by TCRdb on the reads, gives a single entry per CDR3 protein. Here the sample spans about 76,000 distinct CDR3 sequences, about 4% being singletons. This clonotype occurred many times. Its antigen is not identified. Sequenced input: PBMCs. The clonotype originates from a human donor in good health (CMV status not recorded). Some clones in this sample may be carry-over from other donors' samples. This sequence joins TRBV20-1 and TRBJ1-5; 7 nucleotides align to TRBD1. CDR3 nucleotides: TGCAGTGCTAGAGCAGGGGGGGGCAATCAGCCCCAGCATTTT. It yields the protein CSARAGGGNQPQHF.